These 31 T cell receptor beta chains came from one sample sequenced in a study of blood T cell repertoires in COVID-19. Profiling relied on immunoSEQ multiplex PCR, and the TCRdb table lists in-frame clones only, not all of them. Of 150,000 or so clones listed, about four fifths are singletons. Sequenced: peripheral blood. These TCRs come from a woman of 80 years or more with acute or convalescent COVID-19.

CDR3 nucleotide sequence: TGTGCCAGCAGTTACCAACAGGGTGTGTACACTGAAGCTTTCTTT. Amino acids: CASSYQQGVYTEAFF. V is TRBV6-6 and J is TRBJ1-1; TRBD1 might be the D (6 bases). CDR3 length equals 15 residues. Trimming stripped 2 bases from V and 3 bases from J, with 13 bases between. From germline, CDR1 is MNHNY and CDR2 SVGAGI (reference sequence).

The rearrangement links TRBV30 to TRBJ1-1; no reliable D call. V lost 3 bases to trimming and J lost 5 bases, with 13 bases between them. There are 13 residues in the CDR3. Germline CDR1 GTSNPN, CDR2 SVGIG (reference sequence). For the CDR3, the DNA is TGTGCCTGGAGGGTGATGGAGGGTACTGAAGCTTTCTTT. Its translation: CAWRVMEGTEAFF.

Concerning this clone itself: The junction departs from the called germline gene at one end, perhaps through a read error. This chain links TRBV6-1 with TRBJ2-4; D is possibly TRBD1 (5 bases). CDR3 length equals 12 residues. The germline CDR1 and CDR2 sequences are MNHNS and SASEGT. The CDR3 DNA is TGTGCCAGCAGTGAAAAGGGGCTAACTAACCACTTC. It is translated as CASSEKGLTNHF.

V gene TRBV5-1 combines with J gene TRBJ2-5; 9 nucleotides align to TRBD2. The CDR3 length is 16 residues. V shed 0 bases, J shed 0 bases, and the junction held 3 bases outside the gene matches. Germline V lookup: CDR1 SGHRS, CDR2 YFSETQ. The CDR3 reads CASSLGTSENQETQYF. CDR3 bases: TGCGCCAGCAGCTTGGGGACTAGCGAGAACCAAGAGACCCAGTACTTC.

The V call is TRBV14, the J call TRBJ1-1; 7 bases fit TRBD1. This CDR3 is 15 amino acids long. V gave up 0 bases and J gave up 2 bases; unmatched junction bases: 3. Germline values: CDR1 SGHDN, CDR2 FVKESK. CDR3 DNA sequence: TGTGCCAGCAGCCAAGATTGGGACAGCAACACTGAAGCTTTCTTT. This gives the protein CASSQDWDSNTEAFF.

The chain joins TRBV6-5 to TRBJ2-7; 15 nucleotides align to TRBD2. The CDR3 loop spans 16 amino acids. CDR1 and CDR2 (germline): MNHEY, SVGAGI. Losses at the gene ends were 4 bases for V and 3 bases for J; bases not matched to a gene: 4. The CDR3 region has the DNA TGTGCCAGCAGTTCTCCGGGACTAGCGGGGGGCTACGAGCAGTACTTC. Translation gives CASSSPGLAGGYEQYF.

This rearrangement joins TRBV24-1 to TRBJ2-1; D possibly corresponds to TRBD2 (5 bases). This CDR3 is built from 15 residues. Trimming left V 6 bases short and J 1 base short, with 12 bases between. Germline V gene sequence: CDR1 KGHDR, CDR2 SFDVKD. The CDR3 coding sequence is TGTGCCACCAGTTCCGGGGAATTGTCCTACAATGAGCAGTTCTTC. Encoded protein: CATSSGELSYNEQFF.

The chain is built from TRBV18 and TRBJ1-4; 9 bases agree with TRBD1. The CDR3 loop spans 15 amino acids. Germline loops: CDR1 KGHSH, CDR2 LQKENI. The J segment lost 7 bases and the V segment lost 2 bases, leaving 5 bases of the junction unmatched. The CDR3 is CASSPVGQGSEKLFF. CDR3 sequence (DNA): TGTGCCAGCTCACCAGTAGGACAGGGGAGTGAAAAACTGTTTTTT.

The gene calls are TRBV18 and TRBJ1-4; D ambiguous. The V gene's germline CDR1 is KGHSH and CDR2 LQKENI. This CDR3 has 15 residues. Trimming took off 3 bases at V and 8 bases at J, with 16 bases between the two ends. For the CDR3, the DNA is TGTGCCAGCTCACCCCTGGACCCAGGAGGGGAAAAACTGTTTTTT. This translates into CASSPLDPGGEKLFF. Complete variable domain (other parts from reference TRBV18 and TRBJ1-4): NAGVMQNPRHLVRRRGQEARLRCSPMKGHSHVYWYRQLPEEGLKFMVYLQKENIIDESGMPKERFSAEFPKEGPSILRIQQVVRGDSAAYFCASSPLDPGGEKLFFGSGTQLSVL.

This clone occurred a few times. CDR3 protein: CASSRLDSSQRNTEAFF. The DNA of the CDR3 is TGTGCCAGCAGCCGCCTGGACAGTTCCCAACGGAACACTGAAGCTTTCTTT. The chain couples TRBV7-9 to TRBJ1-1; weak D call: TRBD1 (6 bases). Per germline, CDR1 SEHNR and CDR2 FQNEAQ (reference sequence). Trimming stripped 5 bases from V and 1 base from J, with 20 bases between. This CDR3 spans 17 amino acids.

This clone was seen just once. V gene TRBV4-1 combines with J gene TRBJ2-1, with D tentatively TRBD1 (5 bases). The CDR3 runs to 15 residues. V lost 4 bases, J lost 1 base, and 11 bases lay in between. The germline CDR1 and CDR2 sequences are MGHRA and YSYEKL. CDR3 sequence: CASSPRTFSYNEQFF. The CDR3 nucleotides are TGCGCCAGCAGCCCGCGGACATTTTCCTACAATGAGCAGTTCTTC.

This clone appeared a few times. This chain connects TRBV5-4 to TRBJ1-1; 7 bases are shared with TRBD1. The CDR3 covers 14 residues. Germline-derived CDR1 and CDR2 are SGHNT and YYREEE (reference sequence). Trimming took 5 bases from V and 3 from J; bases not matched to a gene: 7. CDR3 in DNA: TGTGCCAGCAGTTACGGACAGGCGGACACTGAAGCTTTCTTT. It codes for CASSYGQADTEAFF.

V is TRBV15 and J is TRBJ2-5, with TRBD2 identical over 11 bases. CDR1 is LNHNV, CDR2 YYDKDF, per germline (reference sequence). J lost 5 bases, V lost 1 base, and 24 bases had no gene match. The CDR3 consists of 22 residues. The CDR3 region has the DNA TGTGCCACCAGCAGAGGGCATAAGTTCGGTGGCGCTAGCGGGGGGAAAAGGGAGACCCAGTACTTC. It encodes CATSRGHKFGGASGGKRETQYF.

This chain connects TRBV19 to TRBJ1-1; the D gene is possibly TRBD1 (6 bases). V shed 1 base and J shed 8 bases, with 14 bases lying between them. This CDR3 has 14 residues. The germline V gene encodes CDR1 LNHDA and CDR2 SQIVND (reference sequence). The CDR3 spells CASSIGSGAPEAFF. Here the CDR3 DNA reads TGTGCCAGTAGTATAGGTTCAGGGGCCCCGGAAGCTTTCTTT.

This clone was recorded a few times. The chain couples TRBV29-1 to TRBJ1-2; D gene unclear. V was trimmed by 7 bases and J by 4 bases, leaving 13 bases between them. The CDR3 contains 12 residues. In germline, CDR1 is SQVTM, CDR2 ANQGSEA. In DNA, the CDR3 is TGCAGCGGTGTGACAAGTAGCTATGGCTACACCTTC. It codes for CSGVTSSYGYTF.

The chain links TRBV7-8 to TRBJ2-7; a weak D match, TRBD2 (7 bases). V shed 1 base and J shed 7 bases, with 23 bases lying between them. The germline V gene encodes CDR1 SGHVS and CDR2 FQNEAQ. The CDR3 runs 17 residues. CDR3 amino acids: CASSLDGGANPLLEQYF. The CDR3 DNA is TGTGCCAGCAGCTTAGATGGGGGGGCGAACCCCCTTCTAGAGCAGTACTTC.

This clone was recorded once. CDR3 coding DNA: TGTGCCTGGGGACAGGGGTCGTTTGCAACTAATGAAAAACTGTTTTTT. It yields the protein CAWGQGSFATNEKLFF. The chain joins TRBV30 to TRBJ1-4, with 9 bases fitting TRBD1. V shed 5 bases and J 0 bases; nucleotides not matched to a gene: 7. CDR1 GTSNPN and CDR2 SVGIG come from the germline V gene (reference sequence). The CDR3 consists of 16 residues.

The rearrangement links TRBV19 to TRBJ1-1; no clear D. CDR3 length: 14 amino acids. Per germline, CDR1 LNHDA and CDR2 SQIVND (reference sequence). The V end was cut by 6 bases, the J end by 4 bases, with 15 bases between. CDR3 coding DNA: TGTGCCAGTAGGGAGACGGTAGGCACCACTGAAGCTTTCTTT. Encoded protein: CASRETVGTTEAFF.

The chain uses TRBV4-1 and TRBJ2-5; perhaps TRBD2 as D (5 bases). The germline gives CDR1 MGHRA, CDR2 YSYEKL. Trimming removed 1 base at V and 0 bases at J, with 9 bases between. This CDR3 has 15 residues. CDR3 coding DNA: TGCGCCAGCAGCCAAGGGACTCAGGACCAAGAGACCCAGTACTTC. Translating gives CASSQGTQDQETQYF.

The CDR3 protein is CASSFETGSSGNTIYF. The CDR3 bases are TGTGCCAGCAGCTTTGAGACAGGGAGCTCTGGAAACACCATATATTTT. The genes are TRBV7-2 and TRBJ1-3, with 7 bases lining up with TRBD1. The CDR3 consists of 16 residues. Germline CDR1 SGHTA, CDR2 FQGNSA. The ends lost 3 bases at V and 0 bases at J; junction bases unmatched: 5.

This clone appeared a few times. This sequence joins TRBV4-2 and TRBJ2-5, with 9 bases that match TRBD1. Germline lookup yields CDR1 LGHNA and CDR2 YNFKEQ. Unmatched junction bases numbered 6, after V lost 0 bases and J lost 4 bases. There are 16 residues in the CDR3. The CDR3 DNA is TGTGCCAGCAGCCAAGATTCGGGGACAGGGAGAGAGACCCAGTACTTC. The encoded protein is CASSQDSGTGRETQYF.

V gene TRBV2 combines with J gene TRBJ2-2; 9 nucleotides align to TRBD1. CDR1 and CDR2 (germline): SNHLY, FYNNEI. The CDR3 has 15 amino acids. V lost 10 bases and J lost 4; bases outside the gene matches: 10. Here the CDR3 reads CATNAGTGSTGELFF. CDR3 in DNA: TGTGCCACCAATGCCGGGACAGGGTCCACCGGGGAGCTGTTTTTT.

This sequence joins TRBV7-9 and TRBJ1-2; a weak D match, TRBD1 (5 bases). Germline V CDR1 and CDR2: SEHNR, FQNEAQ (reference sequence). CDR3 length: 15 amino acids. V gave up 8 bases and J gave up 7 bases, with 23 bases separating them. This chain's CDR3 is CASGLSGGSQGGYTF. The CDR3 DNA follows: TGTGCCAGCGGCCTAAGCGGGGGGTCGCAGGGTGGCTACACCTTC.

The chain employs TRBV12-1 and TRBJ1-2; the table's D call, TRBD1, has no DNA check behind it. TRBV12-1 is assigned pseudogene status. This CDR3 region has 16 residues. This chain's CDR3 is CASSFLRAGGRYGYTF. The CDR3 bases are TGTGCCAGCAGCTTCCTTAGAGCAGGGGGCCGTTATGGCTACACCTTC.

The chain carries TRBV5-1 and TRBJ2-3, with 16 bases that match TRBD2. This CDR3 comprises 17 residues. Per germline, CDR1 SGHRS and CDR2 YFSETQ. V lost 4 bases to trimming and J lost 1 base; unmatched junction nucleotides: 3. The CDR3 region is CASSPGLAGGRTDTQYF. The CDR3 nucleotides are TGCGCCAGCAGCCCGGGACTAGCGGGGGGGCGCACAGATACGCAGTATTTT.

This clone was recorded once. The chain combines TRBV18 with TRBJ1-2; TRBD1 aligns across 7 bases. CDR3 size: 15 residues. Germline V lookup: CDR1 KGHSH, CDR2 LQKENI. V gave up 3 bases and J gave up 0 bases; unmatched junction bases: 4. CDR3 residues: CASSPLQGANYGYTF. The CDR3 coding sequence is TGTGCCAGCTCACCTCTGCAGGGGGCTAACTATGGCTACACCTTC.

The chain links TRBV7-9 to TRBJ1-5, with D unclear. Germline V CDR1 and CDR2: SEHNR, FQNEAQ (reference sequence). The length of the CDR3 is 12 residues. Trimming took 5 bases from V and 3 from J, leaving 5 bases between them. CDR3: CASSLLNQPQHF. DNA for the CDR3: TGTGCCAGCAGCCTCCTCAATCAGCCCCAGCATTTT. Based on the CDR3 plus reference TRBV7-9 and TRBJ1-5, the full variable domain is DTGVSQNPRHKITKRGQNVTFRCDPISEHNRLYWYRQTLGQGPEFLTYFQNEAQLEKSRLLSDRFSAERPKGSFSTLEIQRTEQGDSAMYLCASSLLNQPQHFGDGTRLSIL.

The gene calls are TRBV5-8 and TRBJ2-3; the match to TRBD2 covers 7 bases. J was trimmed by 3 bases and V by 0 bases; bases with no gene match: 7. The CDR3 runs to 16 residues. Germline V gene lookup returns CDR1 SGHTS and CDR2 YDEGEE. The CDR3 nucleotides are TGTGCCAGCAGCTTGGCGAGCGGGGCTGGTACAGATACGCAGTATTTT. Encoded protein: CASSLASGAGTDTQYF.

The CDR3 nucleotides are TGTGCCAGCAGCTTAGCGAGATCGACACGAAACACAGATACGCAGTATTTT. Translated, it gives CASSLARSTRNTDTQYF. This chain uses TRBV7-8 with TRBJ2-3; unclear D gene. The V end lost 0 bases, the J end lost 2 bases, and 15 bases lay between the germline ends. CDR1 is SGHVS, CDR2 FQNEAQ, per germline. The CDR3 totals 17 residues.

This rearrangement joins TRBV7-6 to TRBJ1-6, with D possibly TRBD1 on 5 matching bases. Trimming shortened V by 2 bases and J by 7 bases, and 27 bases separated the two germline ends. The CDR3 is 20 residues long. Germline V gives CDR1 SGHVS, CDR2 FNYEAQ. The CDR3 nucleotides are TGTGCCAGCAGCTTAAACCCCCGGGGGTGCGAGACAGTCACCAATTCACCCCTCCACTTT. Its translation is CASSLNPRGCETVTNSPLHF.

The V call is TRBV19, the J call TRBJ1-1; D is possibly TRBD1 (5 bases). Germline lookup yields CDR1 LNHDA and CDR2 SQIVND (reference sequence). The CDR3 consists of 14 residues. V was clipped by 6 bases and J by 1 base, with 12 bases between them. The CDR3 spells CASRAPTENTEAFF. DNA of the CDR3: TGTGCCAGTAGGGCCCCGACAGAGAACACTGAAGCTTTCTTT.